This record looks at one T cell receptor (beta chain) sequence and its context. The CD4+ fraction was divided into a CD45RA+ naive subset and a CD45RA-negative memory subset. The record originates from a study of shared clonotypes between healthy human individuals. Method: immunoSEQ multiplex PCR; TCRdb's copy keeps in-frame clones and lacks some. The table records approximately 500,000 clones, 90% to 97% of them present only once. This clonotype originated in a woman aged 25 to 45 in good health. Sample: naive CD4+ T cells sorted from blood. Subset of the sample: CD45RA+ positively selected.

The CDR3, as DNA: TGCGCCAGCAGCGCCCGGACTAGCGGCCATGAGCAGTTCTTC. It codes for CASSARTSGHEQFF. The gene calls are TRBV5-1 and TRBJ2-1; 10 bases line up with TRBD2. Germline V gene lookup returns CDR1 SGHRS and CDR2 YFSETQ. The V segment lost 4 bases and the J segment 8 bases; nucleotides outside the gene matches: 6. The CDR3 has 14 residues.